The present T cell receptor (beta chain) was sequenced within a study of blood T cell repertoires in COVID-19. Whole-study context: From the United States, Italy and Spain came samples of acute and convalescent COVID-19. Nucleic acid was either cDNA or gDNA, and it came from T cells, B-cell-depleted T cells, or PBMCs.

The CDR3 covers 12 residues. Germline CDR1 reads MNHEY; CDR2 reads SVGAGI. V gave up 4 bases and J gave up 7 bases, with 8 bases separating them. Repertoires were generated with immunoSEQ multiplex PCR, while TCRdb's copy carries only in-frame clones and drops some. The repertoire holds under 200,000 clones, with 84% as singletons. The sample taken for sequencing was peripheral blood. This clonotype was obtained from a man between 18 and 35 years old with active or convalescent COVID-19. V and J are TRBV6-5 and TRBJ2-1; D is ambiguous. The CDR3 loop reads CASSSLFNEQFF. In DNA form, the CDR3 reads TGTGCCAGCAGTTCCCTTTTTAATGAGCAGTTCTTC.